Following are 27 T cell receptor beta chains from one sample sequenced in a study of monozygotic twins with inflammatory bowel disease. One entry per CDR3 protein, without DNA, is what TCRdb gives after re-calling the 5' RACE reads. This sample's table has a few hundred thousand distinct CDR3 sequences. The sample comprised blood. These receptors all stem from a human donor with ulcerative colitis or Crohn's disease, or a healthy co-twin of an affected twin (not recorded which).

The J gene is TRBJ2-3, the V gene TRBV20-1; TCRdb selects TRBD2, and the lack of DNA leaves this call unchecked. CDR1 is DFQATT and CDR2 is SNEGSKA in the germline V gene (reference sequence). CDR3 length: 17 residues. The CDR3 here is CSASGSGGRVSSDTQYF.

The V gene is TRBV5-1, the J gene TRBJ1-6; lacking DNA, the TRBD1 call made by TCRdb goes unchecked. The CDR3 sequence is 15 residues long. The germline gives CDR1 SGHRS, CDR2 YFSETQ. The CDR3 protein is CASSFQGAVSSPLHF.

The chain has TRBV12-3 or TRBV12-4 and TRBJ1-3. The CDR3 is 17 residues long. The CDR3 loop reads CASSLMARFISGNTIYF.

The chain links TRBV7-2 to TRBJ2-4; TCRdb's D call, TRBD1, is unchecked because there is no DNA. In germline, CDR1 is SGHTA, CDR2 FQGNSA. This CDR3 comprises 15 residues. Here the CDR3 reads CASRLNRGTKNIQYF.

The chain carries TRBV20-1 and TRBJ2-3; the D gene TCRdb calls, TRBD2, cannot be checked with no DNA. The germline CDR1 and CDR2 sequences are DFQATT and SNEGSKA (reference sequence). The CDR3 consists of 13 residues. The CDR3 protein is CSARREGTDTQYF.

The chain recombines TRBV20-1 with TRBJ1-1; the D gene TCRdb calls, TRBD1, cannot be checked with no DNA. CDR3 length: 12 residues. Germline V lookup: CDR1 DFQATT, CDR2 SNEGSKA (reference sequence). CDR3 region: CSAPDRVTEAFF.

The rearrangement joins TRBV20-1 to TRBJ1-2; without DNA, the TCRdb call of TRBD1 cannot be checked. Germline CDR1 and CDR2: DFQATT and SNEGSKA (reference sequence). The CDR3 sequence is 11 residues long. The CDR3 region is CSGYRDYGYTF.

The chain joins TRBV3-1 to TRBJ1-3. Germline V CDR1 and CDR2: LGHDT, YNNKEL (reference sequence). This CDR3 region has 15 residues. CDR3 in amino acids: CASSHGGLGGNTIYF. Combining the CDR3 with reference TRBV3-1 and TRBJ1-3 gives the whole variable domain DTAVSQTPKYLVTQMGNDKSIKCEQNLGHDTMYWYKQDSKKFLKIMFSYNNKELIINETVPNRFSPKSPDKAHLNLHINSLELGDSAVYFCASSHGGLGGNTIYFGEGSWLTVV.

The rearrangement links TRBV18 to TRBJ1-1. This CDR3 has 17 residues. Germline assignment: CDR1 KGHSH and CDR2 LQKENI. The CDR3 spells CASSPRRSEGGNTEAFF.

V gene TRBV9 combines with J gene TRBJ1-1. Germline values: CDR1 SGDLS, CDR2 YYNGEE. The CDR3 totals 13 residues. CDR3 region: CASSVEPNTEAFF.

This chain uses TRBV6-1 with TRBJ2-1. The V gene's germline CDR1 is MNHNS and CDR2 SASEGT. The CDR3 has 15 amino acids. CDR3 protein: CASSLSGDSYNEQFF.

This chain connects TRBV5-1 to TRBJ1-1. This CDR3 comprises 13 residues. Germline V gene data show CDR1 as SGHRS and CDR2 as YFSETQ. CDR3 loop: CATKQTPNTEAFF.

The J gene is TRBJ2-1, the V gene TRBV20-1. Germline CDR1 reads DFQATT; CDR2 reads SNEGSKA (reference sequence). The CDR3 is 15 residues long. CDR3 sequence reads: CSASRPSISYNEQFF.

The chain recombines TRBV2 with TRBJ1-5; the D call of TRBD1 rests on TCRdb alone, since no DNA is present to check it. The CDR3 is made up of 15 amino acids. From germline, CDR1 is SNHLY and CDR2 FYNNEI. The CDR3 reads CASSPLRQGNQPQHF.

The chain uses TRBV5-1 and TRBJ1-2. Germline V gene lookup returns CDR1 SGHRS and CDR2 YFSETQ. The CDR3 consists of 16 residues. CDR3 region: CASSLSTFLGDYGYTF. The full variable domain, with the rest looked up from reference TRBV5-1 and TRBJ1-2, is KAGVTQTPRYLIKTRGQQVTLSCSPISGHRSVSWYQQTPGQGLQFLFEYFSETQRNKGNFPGRFSGRQFSNSRSEMNVSTLELGDSALYLCASSLSTFLGDYGYTFGSGTRLTVV.

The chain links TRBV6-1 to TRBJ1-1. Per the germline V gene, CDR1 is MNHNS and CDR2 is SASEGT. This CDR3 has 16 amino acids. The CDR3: CASSPGPYELNTEAFF.

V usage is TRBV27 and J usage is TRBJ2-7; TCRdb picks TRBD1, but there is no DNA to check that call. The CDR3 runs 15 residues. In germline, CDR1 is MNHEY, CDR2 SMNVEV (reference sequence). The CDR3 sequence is CASSLRQDSSYEQYF.

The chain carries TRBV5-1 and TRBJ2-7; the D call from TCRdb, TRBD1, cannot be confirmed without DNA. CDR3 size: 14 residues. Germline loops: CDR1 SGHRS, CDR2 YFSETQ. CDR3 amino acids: CASSPTTGDYEQYF. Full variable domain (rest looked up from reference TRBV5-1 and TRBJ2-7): KAGVTQTPRYLIKTRGQQVTLSCSPISGHRSVSWYQQTPGQGLQFLFEYFSETQRNKGNFPGRFSGRQFSNSRSEMNVSTLELGDSALYLCASSPTTGDYEQYFGPGTRLTVT.

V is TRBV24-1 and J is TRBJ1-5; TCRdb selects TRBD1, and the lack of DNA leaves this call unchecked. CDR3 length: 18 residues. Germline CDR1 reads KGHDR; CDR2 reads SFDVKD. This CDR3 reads CATSEKTVGKYSNQPQHF.

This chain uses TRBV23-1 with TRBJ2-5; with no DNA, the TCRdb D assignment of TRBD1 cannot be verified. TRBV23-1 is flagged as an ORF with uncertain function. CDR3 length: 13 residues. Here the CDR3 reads CASREAPEETQYF.

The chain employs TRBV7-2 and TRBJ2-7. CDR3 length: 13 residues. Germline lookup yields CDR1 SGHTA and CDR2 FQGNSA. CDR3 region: CASRKQNFYEQYF.

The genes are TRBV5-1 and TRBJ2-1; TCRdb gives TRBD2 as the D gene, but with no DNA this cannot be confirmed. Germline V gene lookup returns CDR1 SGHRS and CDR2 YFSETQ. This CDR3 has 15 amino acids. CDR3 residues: CASSLGGEPYNEQFF.

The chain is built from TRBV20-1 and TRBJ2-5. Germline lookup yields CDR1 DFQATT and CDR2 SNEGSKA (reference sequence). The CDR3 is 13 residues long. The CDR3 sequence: CSARYGVQETQYF.

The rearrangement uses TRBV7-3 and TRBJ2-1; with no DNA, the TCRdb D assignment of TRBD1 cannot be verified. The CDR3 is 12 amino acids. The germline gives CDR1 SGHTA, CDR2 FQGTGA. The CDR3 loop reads CASSHPGVEQFF.

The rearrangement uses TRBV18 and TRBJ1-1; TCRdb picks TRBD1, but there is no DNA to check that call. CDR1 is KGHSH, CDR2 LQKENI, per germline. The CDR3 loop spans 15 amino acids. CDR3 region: CASSASDRVNTEAFF.

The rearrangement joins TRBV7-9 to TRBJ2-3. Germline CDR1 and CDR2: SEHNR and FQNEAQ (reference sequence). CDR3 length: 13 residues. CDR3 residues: CASSLASLNTQYF.

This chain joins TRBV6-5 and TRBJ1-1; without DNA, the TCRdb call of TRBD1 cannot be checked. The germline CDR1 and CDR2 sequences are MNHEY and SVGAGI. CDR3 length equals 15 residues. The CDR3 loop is CASSSRQGAYTEAFF.